Listed below are T cell receptor beta chains from one sample, sequenced in a study of early T cells in non-severe SARS-CoV-2 infection. MiXCR, run by TCRdb on the 5' RACE reads, gives a single entry per CDR3 protein. This sample has about 22,000 distinct CDR3 sequences; 3.6% occur once, and the top ten carry 5.5% to 6.5%. The sequenced sample was whole blood. The receptors originated from an adult who was a healthcare worker with PCR-confirmed SARS-CoV-2 infection or an uninfected control (not recorded which). Both conserved end residues are part of each CDR3.

cdr3_aa	j_call	v_call
CASSLGVGRGEQYF	TRBJ2-7	TRBV5-1
CASTPRAFNQPQHF	TRBJ1-5	TRBV19
CASSISGRASETQYF	TRBJ2-5	TRBV5-6
CASSFEPFSGNTIYF	TRBJ1-3	TRBV11-2
CSAPPVRQRRPLHF	TRBJ1-6	TRBV20-1
CASSSAGQGGSPLHF	TRBJ1-6	TRBV7-9
CASSWAEVSYEQYF	TRBJ2-7	TRBV7-2
CASSQGDSYYGYTF	TRBJ1-2	TRBV14
CASRGPGARGWSEAFF	TRBJ1-1	TRBV12-3/TRBV12-4
CASTSGAFF	TRBJ1-1	TRBV6-6
CASSSKGRGVNTEAFF	TRBJ1-1	TRBV7-9
CASSYGISAHSPLHF	TRBJ1-6	TRBV6-6
CASRSGLLTDTQYF	TRBJ2-3	TRBV6-1
CASSITSGSITYEQYF	TRBJ2-7	TRBV27
CASSPKTGTRGYNEQFF	TRBJ2-1	TRBV18
CSVESLAGGGELFF	TRBJ2-2	TRBV29-1
CSVEGQGAGEQYF	TRBJ2-7	TRBV29-1
CASSLHRLAGNTGELFF	TRBJ2-2	TRBV11-2
CASSENLNTEAFF	TRBJ1-1	TRBV10-1